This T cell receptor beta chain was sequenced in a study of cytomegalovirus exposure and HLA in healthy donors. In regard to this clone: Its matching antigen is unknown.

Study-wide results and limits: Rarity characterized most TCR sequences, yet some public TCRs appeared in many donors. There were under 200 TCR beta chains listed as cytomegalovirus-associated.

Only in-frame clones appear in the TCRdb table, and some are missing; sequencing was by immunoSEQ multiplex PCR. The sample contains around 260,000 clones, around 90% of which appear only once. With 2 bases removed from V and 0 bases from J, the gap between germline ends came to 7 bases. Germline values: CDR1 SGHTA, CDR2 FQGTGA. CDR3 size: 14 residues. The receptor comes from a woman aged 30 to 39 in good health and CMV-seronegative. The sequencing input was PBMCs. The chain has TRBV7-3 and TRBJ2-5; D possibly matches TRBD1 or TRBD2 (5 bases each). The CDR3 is CASSLGGDQETQYF. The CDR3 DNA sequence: TGTGCCAGCAGCTTAGGGGGAGACCAAGAGACCCAGTACTTC.